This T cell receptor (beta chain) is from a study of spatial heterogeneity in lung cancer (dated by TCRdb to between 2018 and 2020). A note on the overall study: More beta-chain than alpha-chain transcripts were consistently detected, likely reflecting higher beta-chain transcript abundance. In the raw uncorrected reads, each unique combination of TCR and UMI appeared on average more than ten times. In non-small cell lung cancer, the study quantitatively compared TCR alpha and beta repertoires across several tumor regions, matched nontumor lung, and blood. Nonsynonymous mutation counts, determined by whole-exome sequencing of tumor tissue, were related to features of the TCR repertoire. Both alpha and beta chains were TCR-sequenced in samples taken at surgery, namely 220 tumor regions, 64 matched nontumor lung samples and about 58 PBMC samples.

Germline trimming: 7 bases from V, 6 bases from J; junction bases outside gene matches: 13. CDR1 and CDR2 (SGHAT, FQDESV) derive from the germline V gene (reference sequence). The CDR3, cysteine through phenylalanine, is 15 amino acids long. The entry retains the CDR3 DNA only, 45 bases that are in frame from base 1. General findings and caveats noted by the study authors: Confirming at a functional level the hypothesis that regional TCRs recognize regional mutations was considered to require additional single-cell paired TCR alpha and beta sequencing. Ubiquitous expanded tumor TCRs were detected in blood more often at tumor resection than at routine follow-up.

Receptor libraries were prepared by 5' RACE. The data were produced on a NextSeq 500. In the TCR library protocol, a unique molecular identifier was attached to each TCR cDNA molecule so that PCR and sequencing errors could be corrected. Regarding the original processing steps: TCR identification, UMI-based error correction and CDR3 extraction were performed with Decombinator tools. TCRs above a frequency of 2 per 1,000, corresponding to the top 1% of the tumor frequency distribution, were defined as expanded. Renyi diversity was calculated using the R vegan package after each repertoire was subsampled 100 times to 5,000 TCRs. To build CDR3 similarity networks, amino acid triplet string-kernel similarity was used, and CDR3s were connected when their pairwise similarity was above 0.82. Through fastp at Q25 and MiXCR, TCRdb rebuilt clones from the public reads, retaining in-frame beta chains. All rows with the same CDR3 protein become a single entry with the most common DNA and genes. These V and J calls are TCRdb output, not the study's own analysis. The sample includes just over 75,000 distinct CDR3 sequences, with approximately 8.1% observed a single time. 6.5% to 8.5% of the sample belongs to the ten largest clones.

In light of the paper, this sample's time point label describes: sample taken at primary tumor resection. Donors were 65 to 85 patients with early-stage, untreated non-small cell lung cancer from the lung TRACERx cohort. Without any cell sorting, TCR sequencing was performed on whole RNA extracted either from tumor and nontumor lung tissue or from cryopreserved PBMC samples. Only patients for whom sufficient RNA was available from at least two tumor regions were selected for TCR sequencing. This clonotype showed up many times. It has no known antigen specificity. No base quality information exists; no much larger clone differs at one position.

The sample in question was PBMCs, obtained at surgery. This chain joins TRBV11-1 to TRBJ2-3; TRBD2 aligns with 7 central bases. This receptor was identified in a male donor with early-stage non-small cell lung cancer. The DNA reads TGTGCCAGCACCTCCTCGAGACTAGCTCCGGATACGCAGTATTTT. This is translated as CASTSSRLAPDTQYF.